In its sample, the clone carrying this T cell receptor beta chain was seen many times. Its cognate antigen is unknown. The record originates from a study of CD8 T cells in ankylosing spondylitis. Study-level findings and limits: Within ankylosing spondylitis blood, a TCR beta motif made up of several highly homologous variants appeared to be characteristic.

With V trimmed by 8 bases and J by 5 bases, 11 bases remained unmatched. The CDR3 has 14 residues. Germline V lookup: CDR1 LGHNA, CDR2 YSLEER. Via MiXCR, TCRdb re-called the 5' RACE reads, giving one row per CDR3 protein. The table includes some 240,000 distinct CDR3 sequences, about 7% detected once. This clonotype originated in a male donor with ankylosing spondylitis. The sample comprised blood, either unsorted or a sorted T cell fraction (not recorded which). V usage is TRBV4-3 and J usage is TRBJ2-5, with TRBD2 matching 7 bases. CDR3 residues: CASSLWGGSETQYF. The CDR3 bases are TGCGCCAGCTCCTTATGGGGGGGAAGCGAGACCCAGTACTTC.